This T cell receptor (beta chain) appears in the sequencing data of a study of control samples from healthy donors and cancer patients. Profiling relied on immunoSEQ multiplex PCR, and the TCRdb table lists in-frame clones only, not all of them. The sample contains more than 95,000 clones, roughly 87% of which appear only once. Trimming took 4 bases from V and 4 from J; bases not matched to a gene: 3. CDR3 length equals 13 residues. Per the germline V gene, CDR1 is SQVTM and CDR2 is ANQGSEA. Sequencing used blood. The chain joins TRBV29-1 to TRBJ1-2; 10 nucleotides line up with TRBD1. This TCR was recovered from a man between 18 and 29 years old in good health. The CDR3 nucleotides are TGCAGCGTTGTATGGACAGGGGGCTATGGCTACACCTTC. It specifies CSVVWTGGYGYTF.